This T cell receptor (beta chain) was profiled in a study of shared clonotypes between healthy human individuals. Study-level findings and limits: An effect of sequencing depth on clonotype sharing among donors was expected.

A word on this clone: Its antigen remains unidentified.

The CDR3 spans 14 residues. Germline values: CDR1 MDHEN, CDR2 SYDVKM. The V gene end was trimmed by 3 bases and the J gene end by 4 bases; junction bases not matched to a gene: 6. Sequencing was performed with immunoSEQ multiplex PCR; in TCRdb, only in-frame clones are kept and a portion is missing. This sample has approximately 2,000,000 clones, with 80% to 95% found just once. Positive CCR7 selection of CD45RO-negative cells yielded the naive CD8 cells, and terminally differentiated effector memory CD45RA+ cells were excluded. Those who donated, Caucasian adults without exception, all lived in Nashville, Tennessee.

The sequence was obtained from a man between 18 and 29 years old in good health. Some clones in this sample may be carry-over from other donors' samples. Sequenced material: naive CD8+ T cells from PBMCs. This chain links TRBV28 with TRBJ2-7; 7 nucleotides agree with TRBD1. The CDR3 sequence is CASSFAAQGYEQYF. DNA of the CDR3: TGTGCCAGCAGTTTTGCCGCACAGGGGTACGAGCAGTACTTC.